A single sample gave rise to the 30 T cell receptor beta chains below, sequenced in a study of blood T cell repertoires in COVID-19. Assay: immunoSEQ multiplex PCR; the TCRdb copy retains only in-frame clones and omits some. The sample lists some 160,000 clones, roughly 84% occurring once. Sample: peripheral blood. The receptors stem from a man aged 65 to 85 with active or convalescent COVID-19.

CDR3: CASSVDTNTEAFF. CDR3 DNA: TGTGCCAGCAGCGTCGACACGAACACTGAAGCTTTCTTT. The chain uses TRBV9 and TRBJ1-1; D remains unclear. V lost 2 bases and J 1 base, leaving 6 bases between the germline ends. Looked up from germline, CDR1 is SGDLS and CDR2 is YYNGEE. The CDR3 has 13 residues.

This clone was found a few times. The chain joins TRBV7-2 to TRBJ2-3; no clear D. Germline V lookup: CDR1 SGHTA, CDR2 FQGNSA. The CDR3 runs to 14 residues. The V and J ends lost 2 bases and 2 bases respectively, with 8 bases between them. CDR3 in amino acids: CASSLRSTTDTQYF. The DNA for the CDR3 is TGTGCCAGCAGCTTAAGGAGTACCACAGATACGCAGTATTTT.

The chain is built from TRBV5-1 and TRBJ2-5; TRBD2 matches at 7 bases. V gave up 0 bases and J gave up 2 bases; unmatched junction bases: 4. The CDR3 contains 15 residues. Germline-derived CDR1 and CDR2 are SGHRS and YFSETQ. The CDR3 reads CASSLAGTNQETQYF. The CDR3 DNA reads as TGCGCCAGCAGCTTGGCCGGGACTAATCAAGAGACCCAGTACTTC.

The chain carries TRBV7-2 and TRBJ1-2; D not resolved. CDR1 and CDR2 from the germline V gene are SGHTA and FQGNSA. The CDR3 runs 13 residues. Trimming stripped 1 base from V and 2 bases from J, with 5 bases between. The CDR3 coding sequence is TGTGCCAGCAGCTTAGTGCAGAACTATGGCTACACCTTC. This translates into CASSLVQNYGYTF.

The chain carries TRBV5-1 and TRBJ2-1; 8 positions agree with TRBD1. V trimming: 3 bases; J trimming: 5 bases; junction bases outside the gene matches: 4. Germline CDR1 and CDR2: SGHRS and YFSETQ. The CDR3 contains 14 residues. CDR3 coding DNA: TGCGCCAGCAGCTGGACAGGGTCCGACAATGAGCAGTTCTTC. This sequence encodes CASSWTGSDNEQFF. Full variable domain (rest looked up from reference TRBV5-1 and TRBJ2-1): KAGVTQTPRYLIKTRGQQVTLSCSPISGHRSVSWYQQTPGQGLQFLFEYFSETQRNKGNFPGRFSGRQFSNSRSEMNVSTLELGDSALYLCASSWTGSDNEQFFGPGTRLTVL.

The rearrangement uses TRBV11-2 and TRBJ1-1, with a possible D match to TRBD1 (6 bases). This CDR3 region has 14 residues. Germline V gene lookup returns CDR1 SGHAT and CDR2 FQNNGV. Deletions cut 1 base from V and 5 bases from J, with 11 bases between. CDR3 nucleotide sequence: TGTGCCAGCAGCTTAGTACAGGGCGTTACTGAAGCTTTCTTT. Protein product: CASSLVQGVTEAFF.

The chain has TRBV7-2 and TRBJ2-1; 7 nucleotides align to TRBD1. The J segment lost 5 bases and the V segment lost 2 bases, leaving 12 bases of the junction unmatched. Looked up from germline, CDR1 is SGHTA and CDR2 is FQGNSA. There are 17 residues in the CDR3. The CDR3 DNA follows: TGTGCCAGCAGCTTACAGTCCCCGGGACAGAGAAACAATGAGCAGTTCTTC. Its protein product is CASSLQSPGQRNNEQFF.

This chain links TRBV5-1 with TRBJ1-3, with 9 bases aligning to TRBD1. This CDR3 contains 18 residues. Germline assignment: CDR1 SGHRS and CDR2 YFSETQ. The ends lost 4 bases at V and 1 base at J; junction bases unmatched: 12. The DNA for the CDR3 is TGCGCCAGCAGCCTCCGGGACAGGGACCCATCATCTGGAAACACCATATATTTT. Its translation: CASSLRDRDPSSGNTIYF. Using reference TRBV5-1 and TRBJ1-3 for the parts outside the CDR3, the full variable domain is KAGVTQTPRYLIKTRGQQVTLSCSPISGHRSVSWYQQTPGQGLQFLFEYFSETQRNKGNFPGRFSGRQFSNSRSEMNVSTLELGDSALYLCASSLRDRDPSSGNTIYFGEGSWLTVV.

The rearrangement uses TRBV9 and TRBJ1-2, with 8 bases identical to TRBD1. Unmatched junction bases numbered 4, after V lost 7 bases and J lost 2 bases. CDR3 size: 13 residues. The germline gives CDR1 SGDLS, CDR2 YYNGEE. CDR3 sequence reads: CASARDRNYGYTF. In nucleotides, the CDR3 is TGTGCCAGCGCCCGGGACAGGAACTATGGCTACACCTTC.

The V gene is TRBV12-5, the J gene TRBJ1-5; 9 bases fit TRBD1. The CDR3 has 17 residues. Germline assignment: CDR1 LGHNT and CDR2 FRNRAP. The V segment lost 0 bases and the J segment 2 bases; nucleotides outside the gene matches: 5. The CDR3 reads CASGLVQGARGNQPQHF. The CDR3 DNA reads TGTGCTAGTGGTTTGGTACAGGGGGCGCGAGGCAATCAGCCCCAGCATTTT.

This rearrangement joins TRBV28 to TRBJ1-6; 8 bases agree with TRBD1. Germline-derived CDR1 and CDR2 are MDHEN and SYDVKM. The CDR3 length is 15 residues. V dropped 6 bases and J dropped 7; count of bases not matched to a gene: 8. The CDR3 DNA sequence: TGTGCCAGCAGAAGGGGACAGGAGAGAAATTCACCCCTCCACTTT. It is translated as CASRRGQERNSPLHF.

V usage is TRBV6-6 and J usage is TRBJ2-3, with 7 bases that match TRBD1. Trimming cost V 6 bases and J 6 bases; bases outside gene matches: 6. Germline-derived CDR1 and CDR2 are MNHNY and SVGAGI (reference sequence). The CDR3 is 13 amino acids. The CDR3 bases are TGTGCCAGCAGCATCGACAGGGACGATACGCAGTATTTT. Protein sequence: CASSIDRDDTQYF.

The genes are TRBV18 and TRBJ2-3; the D gene is possibly TRBD2 (7 bases). In germline, CDR1 is KGHSH, CDR2 LQKENI. V shed 3 bases and J shed 4 bases, with 17 bases lying between them. The CDR3 contains 16 residues. The CDR3 sequence: CASSPRVGGAADTQYF. CDR3 sequence (DNA): TGTGCCAGCTCACCCCGGGTTGGGGGGGCGGCAGATACGCAGTATTTT.

This chain links TRBV4-3 with TRBJ2-7, with TRBD1 matching over 8 bases. The V gene's germline CDR1 is LGHNA and CDR2 YSLEER. The V segment lost 3 bases and the J segment 4 bases; nucleotides outside the gene matches: 5. This CDR3 spans 14 amino acids. This chain's CDR3 is CASSQRTGSYEQYF. The CDR3, as DNA: TGCGCCAGCAGCCAGCGGACAGGGAGTTACGAGCAGTACTTC.

V gene TRBV18 combines with J gene TRBJ1-2; TRBD1 aligns across 11 bases. The V gene's germline CDR1 is KGHSH and CDR2 LQKENI. This CDR3 spans 15 amino acids. The junction had 3 bases not matched to a gene; V was cut back by 2 bases and J by 4 bases. This CDR3 reads CASSPGDRGSYGYTF. The CDR3 DNA reads TGTGCCAGCTCACCAGGGGACAGGGGGTCCTATGGCTACACCTTC.

This clone occurred a few times. Other DNA sequences in this sample translate to the same CDR3. The rearrangement links TRBV10-1 to TRBJ2-1, with D possibly matching TRBD1 (6 bases). From germline, CDR1 is WNHNN and CDR2 SYGVQD (reference sequence). The CDR3 is 16 residues long. Trimming took off 0 bases at V and 0 bases at J, with 9 bases between the two ends. Here the CDR3 DNA reads TGCGCCAGCAGTGAGTCAAGGGGGATCTCCTACAATGAGCAGTTCTTC. Amino acid sequence: CASSESRGISYNEQFF.

The chain recombines TRBV28 with TRBJ1-5; TRBD1 matches 7 bases. Germline lookup yields CDR1 MDHEN and CDR2 SYDVKM. The CDR3 is 15 amino acids. Trimming took 4 bases from V and 4 from J; bases not matched to a gene: 7. In DNA form, the CDR3 reads TGTGCCAGCAGTTCCAACAGGGGAGGAAATCAGCCCCAGCATTTT. This translates into CASSSNRGGNQPQHF.

Here the CDR3 DNA reads TGCGCCAGCAGCCGGACGACCGGGGGGTACCAAGAGACCCAGTACTTC. This translates into CASSRTTGGYQETQYF. The chain links TRBV4-3 to TRBJ2-5; 7 bases map to TRBD2. In germline, CDR1 is LGHNA, CDR2 YSLEER. The junction had 8 bases not matched to a gene; V was cut back by 4 bases and J by 0 bases. This CDR3 contains 16 residues.

V is TRBV5-1 and J is TRBJ1-1, with 8 bases matching TRBD1. Germline trimming cut 4 bases from V and 3 bases from J; bases unmatched to any gene: 5. Germline lookup yields CDR1 SGHRS and CDR2 YFSETQ. This CDR3 is 14 amino acids long. The CDR3 DNA follows: TGCGCCAGCAGCCGGACAGGGAGGGACACTGAAGCTTTCTTT. Translating it yields CASSRTGRDTEAFF.

With respect to this clone: Distinct nucleotide sequences in the sample also encode this CDR3. The chain uses TRBV29-1 and TRBJ2-5, with D possibly TRBD1 on 5 matching bases. Trimming removed 5 bases from V and 5 bases from J, with 12 bases in between. Germline values: CDR1 SQVTM, CDR2 ANQGSEA. This CDR3 contains 12 residues. Here the CDR3 DNA reads TGCAGCGTTAGGCAGGGTGAGGAGACCCAGTACTTC. This sequence encodes CSVRQGEETQYF. The full variable domain, its missing parts supplied by reference TRBV29-1 and TRBJ2-5, is SAVISQKPSRDICQRGTSLTIQCQVDSQVTMMFWYRQQPGQSLTLIATANQGSEATYESGFVIDKFPISRPNLTFSTLTVSNMSPEDSSIYLCSVRQGEETQYFGPGTRLLVL.

The chain is built from TRBV3-1 (or the pseudogene TRBV3-2) and TRBJ2-7; perhaps TRBD2 as D (6 bases). V was trimmed by 1 base and J by 7 bases, leaving 11 bases between them. The CDR3 is 13 residues long. Germline V gene lookup returns CDR1 LGHDT and CDR2 YNNKEL (reference sequence). For the CDR3, the DNA is TGTGCCAGCAGCCAAGGACTAGTGAAGGAGCAGTACTTC. Its protein product is CASSQGLVKEQYF.

CDR3 loop: CASSLYRGLSEAFF. The CDR3 bases are TGTGCCAGCAGCCTCTACAGGGGGCTTTCTGAAGCTTTCTTT. The chain couples TRBV7-2 to TRBJ1-1; 9 bases line up with TRBD1. The CDR3 length is 14 residues. Germline CDR1 SGHTA, CDR2 FQGNSA. J was trimmed by 6 bases and V by 5 bases; bases with no gene match: 7.

The chain carries TRBV4-3 and TRBJ2-5; TRBD2 agrees at 11 bases. This CDR3 contains 15 residues. Per the germline V gene, CDR1 is LGHNA and CDR2 is YSLEER. V trimming: 4 bases; J trimming: 3 bases; junction bases outside the gene matches: 4. CDR3 protein: CASSPGTSGKETQYF. The CDR3 DNA follows: TGCGCCAGCAGCCCCGGGACTAGCGGCAAAGAGACCCAGTACTTC.

This chain joins TRBV11-2 and TRBJ1-6; 7 bases agree with TRBD1. The V gene's germline CDR1 is SGHAT and CDR2 FQNNGV. This CDR3 is 15 amino acids long. J gave up 3 bases and V 6 bases, and 5 bases lay outside the gene matches. The chain's CDR3 is CASSTGTDYNSPLHF. CDR3 sequence (DNA): TGTGCCAGCAGTACCGGGACAGACTATAATTCACCCCTCCACTTT.

This chain connects TRBV28 to TRBJ1-6, with TRBD1 identical over 8 bases. The V gene's germline CDR1 is MDHEN and CDR2 SYDVKM. The CDR3 length is 14 residues. V trimming: 7 bases; J trimming: 7 bases; junction bases outside the gene matches: 6. The chain's CDR3 is CASTPWDRNSPLHF. The CDR3 bases are TGTGCCAGCACCCCCTGGGACAGGAATTCACCCCTCCACTTT.

The chain employs TRBV5-1 and TRBJ1-1; 8 bases align to TRBD1. Trimming took 2 bases from V and 3 from J; bases not matched to a gene: 6. The CDR3 is 15 amino acids. Germline CDR1 SGHRS, CDR2 YFSETQ. Written as DNA, the CDR3 is TGCGCCAGCAGCTTAAACCAACAGGGGGACACTGAAGCTTTCTTT. This translates into CASSLNQQGDTEAFF. The entire variable domain, with the rest obtained from reference TRBV5-1 and TRBJ1-1, is as follows: KAGVTQTPRYLIKTRGQQVTLSCSPISGHRSVSWYQQTPGQGLQFLFEYFSETQRNKGNFPGRFSGRQFSNSRSEMNVSTLELGDSALYLCASSLNQQGDTEAFFGQGTRLTVV.

This chain uses TRBV29-1 with TRBJ1-1; D is uncertain. Trimming shortened V by 4 bases and J by 8 bases, and 11 bases separated the two germline ends. The CDR3 consists of 11 residues. From germline, CDR1 is SQVTM and CDR2 ANQGSEA. The CDR3 sequence is CSVVESLEAFF. The CDR3 coding sequence is TGCAGCGTTGTAGAGAGTCTCGAAGCTTTCTTT.

The chain is built from TRBV7-9 and TRBJ2-1; 8 bases match TRBD2. The CDR3 extends over 16 amino acids. The germline CDR1 and CDR2 sequences are SEHNR and FQNEAQ (reference sequence). The trim removed 4 bases at V and 4 bases at J, leaving 9 bases unmatched. CDR3 residues: CASSYTGTRGYNEQFF. The CDR3 DNA is TGTGCCAGCAGCTACACCGGGACTAGGGGATACAATGAGCAGTTCTTC.

J is TRBJ2-3 and V is TRBV19; 7 bases line up with TRBD2. V was clipped by 5 bases and J by 1 base; unmatched bases: 9. The CDR3 is 16 residues long. Germline CDR1 is LNHDA and CDR2 is SQIVND (reference sequence). The CDR3 nucleotides read TGTGCCAGTAGTCCGAGGACTAGTATCGGCACAGATACGCAGTATTTT. Translated, it gives CASSPRTSIGTDTQYF. Full variable domain (missing parts from reference TRBV19 and TRBJ2-3): DGGITQSPKYLFRKEGQNVTLSCEQNLNHDAMYWYRQDPGQGLRLIYYSQIVNDFQKGDIAEGYSVSREKKESFPLTVTSAQKNPTAFYLCASSPRTSIGTDTQYFGPGTRLTVL.

The chain has TRBV7-8 and TRBJ2-1; D gene unclear. Trimming removed 4 bases at V and 9 bases at J, with 10 bases between. Germline CDR1 is SGHVS and CDR2 is FQNEAQ. This CDR3 spans 12 amino acids. CDR3 residues: CASSSLGSEQFF. The CDR3 DNA follows: TGTGCCAGCAGCTCCTTGGGCAGTGAGCAGTTCTTC.